This TCR beta chain derives from a study of OX40 agonist ivuxolimab in advanced cancers. From germline, CDR1 is LGHNA and CDR2 YNFKEQ. J was trimmed by 7 bases and V by 5 bases; bases with no gene match: 9. The CDR3 is 15 amino acids. Profiled with immunoSEQ multiplex PCR; TCRdb holds only in-frame clones, not every one. The data hold under 6,000 clones, with 60% to 70% observed a single time. V and J are TRBV4-2 and TRBJ2-1; 9 nucleotides match TRBD1. The sequencing here drew on CD4+ or CD8+ T cells sorted from blood, taken in a trial of the OX40 agonist ivuxolimab. This receptor was taken from an adult with an advanced solid tumor such as melanoma, head and neck, liver or kidney cancer. CDR3 coding DNA: TGTGCCAGCAGCTTCTTGGTACAGGGGGCGAATGAGCAGTTCTTC. It is translated as CASSFLVQGANEQFF.